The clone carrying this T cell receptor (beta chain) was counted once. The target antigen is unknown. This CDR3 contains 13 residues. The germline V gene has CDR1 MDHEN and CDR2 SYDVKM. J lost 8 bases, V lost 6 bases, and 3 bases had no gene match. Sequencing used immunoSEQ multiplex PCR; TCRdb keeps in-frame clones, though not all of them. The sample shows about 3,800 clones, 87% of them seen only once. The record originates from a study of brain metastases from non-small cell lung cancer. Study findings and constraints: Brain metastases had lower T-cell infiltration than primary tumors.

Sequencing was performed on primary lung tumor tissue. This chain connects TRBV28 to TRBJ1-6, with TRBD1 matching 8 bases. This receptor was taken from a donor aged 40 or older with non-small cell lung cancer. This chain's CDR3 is CASRDRADSPLHF. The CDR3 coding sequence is TGTGCCAGCAGGGACAGGGCCGATTCACCCCTCCACTTT.